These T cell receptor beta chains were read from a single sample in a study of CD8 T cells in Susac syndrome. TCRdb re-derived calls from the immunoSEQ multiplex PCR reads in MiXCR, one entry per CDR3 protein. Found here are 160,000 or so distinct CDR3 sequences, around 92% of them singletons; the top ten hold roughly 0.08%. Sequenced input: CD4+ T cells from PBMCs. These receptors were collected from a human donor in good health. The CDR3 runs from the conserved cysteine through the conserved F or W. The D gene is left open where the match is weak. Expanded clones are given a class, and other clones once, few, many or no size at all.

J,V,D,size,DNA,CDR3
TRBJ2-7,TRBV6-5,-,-,TGTGCCAGCAGTAACCCGACAGGAAAAGACACATACGAGCAGTACTTC,CASSNPTGKDTYEQYF
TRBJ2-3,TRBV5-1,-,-,TGCGCCAGCAGCTTGGTTCGGGGCGCAGATACGCAGTATTTT,CASSLVRGADTQYF
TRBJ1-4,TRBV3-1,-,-,TGTGCCAGCAGCCAAGATCCCGTCGCGGGAAAACTGTTTTTT,CASSQDPVAGKLFF
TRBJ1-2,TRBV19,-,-,TGTGCCAGTAAACCCAGAGAGGGAAGCTTTGGCTACACCTTC,CASKPREGSFGYTF
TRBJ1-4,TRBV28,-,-,TGTGCCAGCAGTTTATTTGGAGCAACTAATGAAAAACTGTTTTTT,CASSLFGATNEKLFF
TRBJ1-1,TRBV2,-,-,TGTGCCGGGAAGGGGACGGGTCGATACACTGAAGCTTTCTTT,CAGKGTGRYTEAFF
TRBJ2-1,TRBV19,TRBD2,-,TGTGCCAGTAGTAGGTCGGGAGGGACCTACAATGAGCAGTTCTTC,CASSRSGGTYNEQFF
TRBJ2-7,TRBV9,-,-,TGTGCCAGCAGCGTAGGGACAACGCCCGACTACGAGCAGTACTTC,CASSVGTTPDYEQYF
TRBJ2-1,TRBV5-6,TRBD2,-,TGTGCCAGCAGCGGGCTAGCGGAGATTTGGGACTTAAACAATGAGCAGTTCTTC,CASSGLAEIWDLNNEQFF
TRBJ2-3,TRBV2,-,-,TGTGCCAGCAGTGAAGCGCGGCGGGCCACAGATACGCAGTATTTT,CASSEARRATDTQYF
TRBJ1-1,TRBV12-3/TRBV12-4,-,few,TGTGCCAGCAGTCGAGGAGGGGGAACTGAAGCTTTCTTT,CASSRGGGTEAFF
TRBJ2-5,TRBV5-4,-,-,TGTGCCAGCAGCATGGGGCCGCAAGAGACCCAGTACTTC,CASSMGPQETQYF
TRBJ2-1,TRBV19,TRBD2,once,TGTGCCAGTAGTATTAGGGCAGCGGGGGACCACAATGAGCAGTTCTTC,CASSIRAAGDHNEQFF
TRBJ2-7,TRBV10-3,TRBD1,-,TGTGCCATCAGTGAGGGACAGGGGAATGAGCAGTACTTC,CAISEGQGNEQYF
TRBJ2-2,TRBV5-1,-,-,TGCGCCAGCAGCTGGCCCACAAACACCGGGGAGCTGTTTTTT,CASSWPTNTGELFF
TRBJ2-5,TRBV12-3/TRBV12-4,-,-,TGTGCCAGCAGTTTAAGGGACATTCAAGAGACCCAGTACTTC,CASSLRDIQETQYF
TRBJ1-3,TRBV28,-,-,TGTGCCAGCAGCTTAAGAATCCGTAGGGGGTCGCACACCATATATTTT,CASSLRIRRGSHTIYF
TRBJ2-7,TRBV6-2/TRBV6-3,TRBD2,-,TGTGCCAGCAGTTTCGCGGGGGGCCCCCTCGAGCAGTACTTC,CASSFAGGPLEQYF
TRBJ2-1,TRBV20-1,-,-,TGCAGTGCTAGAGACCCTCACAGCCCGACGACCTACAATGAGCAGTTCTTC,CSARDPHSPTTYNEQFF
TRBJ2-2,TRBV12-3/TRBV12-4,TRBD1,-,TGTGCCAGCAGTAACAGGGGGTCCGCGAACACCGGGGAGCTGTTTTTT,CASSNRGSANTGELFF
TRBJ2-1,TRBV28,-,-,TGTGCCAGCAGCCTCCTAGCGACCTCCTACAATGAGCAGTTCTTC,CASSLLATSYNEQFF
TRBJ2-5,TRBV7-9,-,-,TGTGCCAGCAGGCGGGACGGACAAGAGACCCAGTACTTC,CASRRDGQETQYF
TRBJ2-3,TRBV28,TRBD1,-,TGTGCCAGCAGCCCGGGACAGACAGATACGCAGTATTTT,CASSPGQTDTQYF
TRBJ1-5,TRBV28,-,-,TGTGCCAGCAGTCACCAGAGAGGGTTCAATCAGCCCCAGCATTTT,CASSHQRGFNQPQHF
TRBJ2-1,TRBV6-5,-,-,TGTGCCAGCAGGCAAGGGGGACTCTACAATGAGCAGTTCTTC,CASRQGGLYNEQFF
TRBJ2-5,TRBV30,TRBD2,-,TGTGCCTGGAGACGGCGGGGGCAAGAGACCCAGTACTTC,CAWRRRGQETQYF
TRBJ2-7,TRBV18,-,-,TGTGCCAGCTCACCGCAGGACCGACAGTACTTC,CASSPQDRQYF
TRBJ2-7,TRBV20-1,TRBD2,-,TGCAGTGCTAGGGTCATAGCGGGGGCCCACTACGAGCAGTACTTC,CSARVIAGAHYEQYF
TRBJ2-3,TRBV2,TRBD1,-,TGTGCCAGCAGTGAAGCTAGTTGGGACAGGGGTAGCACAGATACGCAGTATTTT,CASSEASWDRGSTDTQYF
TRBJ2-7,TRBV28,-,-,TGTGCCAGCATTAATCCGGTAACAGGCGAGCAGTACTTC,CASINPVTGEQYF
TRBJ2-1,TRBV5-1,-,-,TGCGCCAGCAGCCTCCATCATGAGCAGTTCTTC,CASSLHHEQFF
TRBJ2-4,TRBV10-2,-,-,TGCGCCAGCAGTGAACAGGGAAAAAACATTCAGTACTTC,CASSEQGKNIQYF